Each of the 27 T cell receptor beta chains below was sequenced from the same sample in a study of graft-versus-host responses after intestinal transplantation. The protocol was immunoSEQ multiplex PCR, while the TCRdb copy is restricted to in-frame clones and leaves out a portion. The table has about 8,200 clones, over 85% seen once. The sequencing used PBMCs, collected 11 days after intestinal transplantation. These receptors were taken from a human patient who received an intestinal transplant, so some T cells may come from the graft donor.

Here the CDR3 DNA reads TGCAGCGTTGTCCAGACCTACGAGCAGTACTTC. Translated: CSVVQTYEQYF. The V and J genes are TRBV29-1 and TRBJ2-7; no clear D gene. The CDR3 spans 11 residues. V was pared by 4 bases and J by 2 bases, with 6 bases between. Germline V gives CDR1 SQVTM, CDR2 ANQGSEA.

The V call is TRBV19, the J call TRBJ1-5, with 10 bases lining up with TRBD1. Germline trimming cut 7 bases from V and 2 bases from J; bases unmatched to any gene: 11. Germline assignment: CDR1 LNHDA and CDR2 SQIVND (reference sequence). The CDR3 runs 17 residues. The CDR3 loop is CASTGTGENLGNQPQHF. In DNA, the CDR3 is TGTGCCAGTACGGGGACAGGGGAAAACTTAGGCAATCAGCCCCAGCATTTT.

The V call is TRBV2, the J call TRBJ2-7; a weak D match, TRBD1 (6 bases). CDR1 SNHLY and CDR2 FYNNEI come from the germline V gene. The CDR3 extends over 14 amino acids. V was shortened by 6 bases and J by 0 bases, with 12 bases between the two germline ends. CDR3 sequence: CASSLGGSSYEQYF. In nucleotides, the CDR3 is TGTGCCAGCAGCCTAGGGGGTAGCTCCTACGAGCAGTACTTC.

The V and J genes are TRBV25-1 and TRBJ1-2; 8 bases are a match to TRBD1. With 4 bases clipped from V and 5 bases from J, the junction kept 15 bases outside the gene matches. Germline V gene data show CDR1 as MGHDK and CDR2 as SYGVNS. The CDR3 has 17 amino acids. CDR3 amino acids: CASSARDRPRIPYGYTF. The CDR3 region has the DNA TGTGCCAGCAGTGCCCGGGACAGGCCTAGAATACCTTATGGCTACACCTTC.

The chain carries TRBV10-3 and TRBJ1-1; 7 nucleotides align to TRBD1. V was clipped by 4 bases and J by 10 bases; unmatched bases: 6. The CDR3 contains 12 residues. The germline gives CDR1 ENHRY, CDR2 SYGVKD. The CDR3 reads CAISAGGSIAFF. The CDR3, as DNA: TGTGCCATCAGTGCAGGGGGTAGTATAGCTTTCTTT.

The rearrangement links TRBV4-1 to TRBJ2-2; 8 bases line up with TRBD2. V lost 1 base, J lost 6 bases, and 10 bases stayed unmatched. From germline, CDR1 is MGHRA and CDR2 YSYEKL. The CDR3 totals 17 residues. The CDR3 here is CASSQARGGVWAGELFF. In DNA, the CDR3 is TGCGCCAGCAGCCAAGCCCGGGGGGGTGTTTGGGCCGGGGAGCTGTTTTTT.

The chain is built from TRBV28 and TRBJ1-2; maybe TRBD1 (6 bases). Trimming removed 6 bases at V and 4 bases at J, with 9 bases between. This CDR3 has 12 residues. CDR1 is MDHEN, CDR2 SYDVKM, per germline. The CDR3 region is CASRMGAYGYTF. The CDR3 bases are TGTGCCAGCAGGATGGGGGCCTATGGCTACACCTTC.

In its sample, this clone was seen once. This chain connects TRBV15 to TRBJ2-3; 7 bases map to TRBD2. This CDR3 comprises 21 residues. CDR1 is LNHNV and CDR2 is YYDKDF in the germline V gene (reference sequence). Trimming took 0 bases from V and 0 from J; bases not matched to a gene: 18. CDR3 bases: TGTGCCACCAGCAGAGATCGCGTTTGGCTAGCGGCTAGAAGTAGCACAGATACGCAGTATTTT. Translated: CATSRDRVWLAARSSTDTQYF.

The V call is TRBV6-1, the J call TRBJ2-7; D possibly corresponds to TRBD1 (6 bases). CDR1 and CDR2 from the germline V gene are MNHNS and SASEGT. Deletions cut 0 bases from V and 0 bases from J, with 12 bases between. This CDR3 has 16 residues. Here the CDR3 reads CASSEASDSPSYEQYF. CDR3 coding DNA: TGTGCCAGCAGTGAAGCTTCGGACAGTCCCTCCTACGAGCAGTACTTC.

V is TRBV7-9 and J is TRBJ1-2; D is perhaps TRBD1 (5 bases). V was clipped by 9 bases and J by 2 bases, with 22 bases between them. Germline CDR1 SEHNR, CDR2 FQNEAQ (reference sequence). CDR3 length: 16 residues. CDR3 sequence reads: CASPSPSGFANYGYTF. The CDR3 DNA follows: TGTGCCAGTCCGAGCCCGTCAGGGTTTGCGAACTATGGCTACACCTTC.

The chain combines TRBV6-6 with TRBJ1-1; the match to TRBD1 covers 8 bases. CDR3 length equals 13 residues. V trimming: 8 bases; J trimming: 10 bases; junction bases outside the gene matches: 12. CDR1 is MNHNY, CDR2 SVGAGI, per germline (reference sequence). CDR3 residues: CASAPGGSWAAFF. The CDR3 DNA is TGTGCCAGCGCTCCAGGGGGCTCCTGGGCAGCTTTCTTT.

This chain connects TRBV5-1 to TRBJ2-1; D is perhaps TRBD1 (6 bases). The CDR3 loop spans 17 amino acids. Germline CDR1 SGHRS, CDR2 YFSETQ. With 7 bases removed from V and 12 bases from J, the gap between germline ends came to 32 bases. In nucleotides, the CDR3 is TGCGCCAGCTTCCCGCGGACAGAACTTCCAGCTGGGGCAGGGCAGTTCTTC. It specifies CASFPRTELPAGAGQFF.

This chain links TRBV2 with TRBJ2-3; the match to TRBD1 covers 9 bases. The ends lost 7 bases at V and 1 base at J; junction bases unmatched: 9. Germline V gene data show CDR1 as SNHLY and CDR2 as FYNNEI. The CDR3 is made up of 16 amino acids. The CDR3 nucleotides read TGTGCCAGCACCCGACAGGGGGACTGGGGCACAGATACGCAGTATTTT. Its translation: CASTRQGDWGTDTQYF. Together with reference TRBV2 and TRBJ2-3, the CDR3 gives the full variable domain: EPEVTQTPSHQVTQMGQEVILRCVPISNHLYFYWYRQILGQKVEFLVSFYNNEISEKSEIFDDQFSVERPDGSNFTLKIRSTKLEDSAMYFCASTRQGDWGTDTQYFGPGTRLTVL.

This clone was seen a few times. This sequence joins TRBV9 and TRBJ2-5; D gene ambiguous. Germline V gives CDR1 SGDLS, CDR2 YYNGEE. This CDR3 region has 13 residues. V was clipped by 0 bases and J by 5 bases, with 8 bases between them. CDR3 nucleotide sequence: TGTGCCAGCAGCGTAGACGGCGGCGAGACCCAGTACTTC. Amino acids: CASSVDGGETQYF.

The chain is built from TRBV28 and TRBJ1-3, with D hard to call. The CDR3 is made up of 15 amino acids. CDR1 is MDHEN, CDR2 SYDVKM, per germline. V was pared by 4 bases and J by 3 bases, with 13 bases between. CDR3 nucleotide sequence: TGTGCCAGCAGTTCCGACACCGATATTGGAAACACCATATATTTT. Its translation is CASSSDTDIGNTIYF.

The chain links TRBV2 to TRBJ1-5; possible D gene TRBD1, 6 bases. The CDR3 sequence is 16 residues long. Trimming took off 8 bases at V and 3 bases at J, with 20 bases between the two ends. The germline V gene has CDR1 SNHLY and CDR2 FYNNEI. The CDR3 nucleotides are TGTGCCAGCCTGGGGGCAGCCACCTCTTCCAATCAGCCCCAGCATTTT. Its translation is CASLGAATSSNQPQHF.

The chain joins TRBV11-2 to TRBJ2-3, with D possibly matching TRBD1 (5 bases). Between the trimmed V and J ends, which lost 0 bases and 2 bases, there was a span of 9 bases. The germline V gene encodes CDR1 SGHAT and CDR2 FQNNGV. CDR3 length: 15 amino acids. CDR3 sequence: CASSLESRATDTQYF. CDR3 coding DNA: TGTGCCAGCAGCTTAGAGAGCAGGGCCACAGATACGCAGTATTTT.

The chain has TRBV6-1 and TRBJ2-3; TRBD2 agrees at 9 bases. CDR3 length: 16 residues. Germline CDR1 and CDR2: MNHNS and SASEGT. Unmatched junction bases numbered 9, after V lost 4 bases and J lost 4 bases. The CDR3 bases are TGTGCCAGCAGTGTGGGGAGCGGGGGGTATCCAGATACGCAGTATTTT. This sequence encodes CASSVGSGGYPDTQYF.

This chain connects TRBV9 to TRBJ2-5; D may be TRBD1 (5 bases). The CDR3 runs to 18 residues. V gave up 1 base and J gave up 2 bases, with 21 bases separating them. Germline V lookup: CDR1 SGDLS, CDR2 YYNGEE. This chain's CDR3 is CASSVRPGAGPRQETQYF. In DNA form, the CDR3 reads TGTGCCAGCAGCGTAAGGCCTGGGGCAGGGCCGAGACAAGAGACCCAGTACTTC.

The V call is TRBV5-1, the J call TRBJ1-4; D uncertain. The germline V gene encodes CDR1 SGHRS and CDR2 YFSETQ. The CDR3 contains 17 residues. With 0 bases removed from V and 7 bases from J, the gap between germline ends came to 19 bases. The CDR3: CASSLELGDWSSEKLFF. The CDR3 DNA reads TGCGCCAGCAGCTTGGAGTTGGGAGACTGGAGCAGTGAAAAACTGTTTTTT. Full variable domain (remainder filled in from reference TRBV5-1 and TRBJ1-4): KAGVTQTPRYLIKTRGQQVTLSCSPISGHRSVSWYQQTPGQGLQFLFEYFSETQRNKGNFPGRFSGRQFSNSRSEMNVSTLELGDSALYLCASSLELGDWSSEKLFFGSGTQLSVL.

The CDR3, as DNA: TGTGCCAGCAGTTTGACAGGCGCCCCTGGGGCCAACGTCCTGACTTTC. Translation: CASSLTGAPGANVLTF. The rearrangement uses TRBV27 and TRBJ2-6; maybe TRBD1 (6 bases). Per germline, CDR1 MNHEY and CDR2 SMNVEV (reference sequence). The CDR3 has 16 amino acids. The germline V and J ends were trimmed by 3 bases and 2 bases, with 11 bases remaining between them.

The J gene is TRBJ1-5, the V gene TRBV28; 9 bases are shared with TRBD1. After removal of 3 bases from V and 6 bases from J, the junction contained 6 bases not matched to a gene. Germline CDR1 MDHEN, CDR2 SYDVKM. This CDR3 comprises 15 residues. CDR3 nucleotide sequence: TGTGCCAGCAGTTTGGGGACAGGGACGACTCAGCCCCAGCATTTT. Its protein product is CASSLGTGTTQPQHF. The whole variable domain, remainder taken from reference TRBV28 and TRBJ1-5, is DVKVTQSSRYLVKRTGEKVFLECVQDMDHENMFWYRQDPGLGLRLIYFSYDVKMKEKGDIPEGYSVSREKKERFSLILESASTNQTSMYLCASSLGTGTTQPQHFGDGTRLSIL.

This clone was recorded once. V gene TRBV6-1 combines with J gene TRBJ2-5, with a weak D call TRBD2 (6 bases). V was trimmed by 7 bases and J by 5 bases, leaving 17 bases between them. CDR1 is MNHNS and CDR2 is SASEGT in the germline V gene. The CDR3 sequence is 14 residues long. CDR3 sequence: CASTPPGEAETQYF. CDR3 nucleotide sequence: TGTGCCAGCACCCCCCCGGGAGAGGCGGAGACCCAGTACTTC.

This chain uses TRBV6-6 with TRBJ2-2, with TRBD2 matching over 7 bases. The CDR3 loop spans 16 amino acids. The germline V gene encodes CDR1 MNHNY and CDR2 SVGAGI (reference sequence). Trimming at V came to 8 bases and at J to 1 base, leaving 10 bases not matched to a gene. The CDR3 protein is CASRERGGLNTGELFF. DNA of the CDR3: TGTGCCAGCCGGGAGCGGGGAGGATTGAACACCGGGGAGCTGTTTTTT.

The rearrangement links TRBV10-1 to TRBJ1-1, with TRBD1 as a possible D gene (5 bases). V gave up 2 bases and J gave up 0 bases, with 7 bases separating them. In germline, CDR1 is WNHNN, CDR2 SYGVQD (reference sequence). This CDR3 comprises 14 residues. CDR3 coding DNA: TGCGCCAGCAGTGAGAACAGGATGAACACTGAAGCTTTCTTT. Protein: CASSENRMNTEAFF.

The chain carries TRBV10-2 and TRBJ1-2; no reliable D call. The CDR3 is made up of 13 amino acids. Germline V lookup: CDR1 WSHSY, CDR2 SAAADI. Trimming shortened V by 2 bases and J by 8 bases, and 12 bases separated the two germline ends. The CDR3 protein is CASSEIQDAGYTF. The CDR3 DNA reads TGCGCCAGCAGTGAGATTCAGGATGCCGGCTACACCTTC.

The sample holds one count of this clone. This CDR3 is CASSSQGDSYEQYF. The CDR3 bases are TGCGCCAGCAGCTCGCAGGGGGATTCCTACGAGCAGTACTTC. The chain recombines TRBV5-1 with TRBJ2-7, with TRBD1 identical over 7 bases. V gave up 3 bases and J gave up 1 base; unmatched junction bases: 4. Germline-derived CDR1 and CDR2 are SGHRS and YFSETQ. This CDR3 contains 14 residues.